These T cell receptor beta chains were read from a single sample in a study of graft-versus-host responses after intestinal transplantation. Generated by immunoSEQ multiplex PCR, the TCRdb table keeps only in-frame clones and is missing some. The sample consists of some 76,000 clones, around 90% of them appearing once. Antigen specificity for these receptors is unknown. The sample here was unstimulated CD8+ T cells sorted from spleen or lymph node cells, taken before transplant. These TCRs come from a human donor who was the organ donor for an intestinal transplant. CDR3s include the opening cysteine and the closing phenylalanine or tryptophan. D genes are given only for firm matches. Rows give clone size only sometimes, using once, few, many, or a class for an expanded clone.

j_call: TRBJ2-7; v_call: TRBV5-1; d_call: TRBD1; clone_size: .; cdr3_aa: CASSLVTGGSYEQYF; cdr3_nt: TGCGCCAGCAGCTTGGTCACAGGGGGCTCCTACGAGCAGTACTTC
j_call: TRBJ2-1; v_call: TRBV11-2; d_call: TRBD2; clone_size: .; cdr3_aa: CASSGGLAVYNEQLF; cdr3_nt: TGTGCCAGCAGCGGAGGACTAGCGGTCTACAATGAGCAGCTCTTC
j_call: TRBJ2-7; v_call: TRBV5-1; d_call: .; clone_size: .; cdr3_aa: CASSLEPGADYEQYF; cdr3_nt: TGCGCCAGCAGCTTGGAACCGGGGGCCGACTACGAGCAGTACTTC
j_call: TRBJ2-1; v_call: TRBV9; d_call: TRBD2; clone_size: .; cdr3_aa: CASSPTYGGGRSYNEQFF; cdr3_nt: TGTGCCAGCAGCCCCACCTATGGGGGGGGGAGAAGTTACAATGAGCAGTTCTTC
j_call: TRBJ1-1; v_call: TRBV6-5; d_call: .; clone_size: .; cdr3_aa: CASSYGFYTEAFF; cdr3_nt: TGTGCCAGCAGTTACGGATTTTACACTGAAGCTTTCTTT
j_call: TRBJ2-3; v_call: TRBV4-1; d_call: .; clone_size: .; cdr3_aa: CASSQVWQDTQYF; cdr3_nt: TGCGCCAGCAGCCAAGTCTGGCAAGATACGCAGTATTTT
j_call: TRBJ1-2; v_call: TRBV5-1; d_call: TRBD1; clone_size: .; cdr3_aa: CASSLLSGQGLSGYTF; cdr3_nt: TGCGCCAGCTCCTTGCTTTCGGGACAGGGCCTTTCCGGCTACACCTTC
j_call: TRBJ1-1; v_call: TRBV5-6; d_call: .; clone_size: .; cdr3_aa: CASSPWAQYTPEAFF; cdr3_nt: TGTGCCAGCAGCCCCTGGGCACAGTACACCCCTGAAGCTTTCTTT
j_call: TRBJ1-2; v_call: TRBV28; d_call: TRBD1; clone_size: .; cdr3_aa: CASSRGQWGSGGKQGRHGYTF; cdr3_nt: TGTGCCAGCAGTCGCGGACAGTGGGGATCCGGAGGCAAACAGGGGCGGCATGGCTACACCTTC
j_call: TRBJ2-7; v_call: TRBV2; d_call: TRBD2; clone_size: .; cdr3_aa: CASPGGGLADEQYF; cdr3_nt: TGTGCCAGCCCCGGGGGGGGACTAGCGGACGAGCAGTACTTC
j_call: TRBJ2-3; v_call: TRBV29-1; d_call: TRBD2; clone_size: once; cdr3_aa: CSVEGGSGLAPDTQYF; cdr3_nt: TGCAGCGTTGAAGGGGGTAGCGGACTAGCGCCAGATACGCAGTATTTT
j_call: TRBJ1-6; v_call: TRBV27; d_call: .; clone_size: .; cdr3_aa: CASSLSSPEPVNSPLHF; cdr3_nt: TGTGCCAGCAGTTTATCATCCCCAGAGCCGGTTAATTCACCCCTCCACTTT
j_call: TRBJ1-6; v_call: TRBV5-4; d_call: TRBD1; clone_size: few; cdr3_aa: CASSLIRDRELNSPLHF; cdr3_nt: TGTGCCAGCAGCTTAATCCGGGACAGGGAGCTTAATTCACCCCTCCACTTT
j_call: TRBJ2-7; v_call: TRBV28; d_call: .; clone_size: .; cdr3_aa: CASSLEGRPDYEQYF; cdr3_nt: TGTGCCAGCAGTTTGGAGGGTCGACCTGACTACGAGCAGTACTTC
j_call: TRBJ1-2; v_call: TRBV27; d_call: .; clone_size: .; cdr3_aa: CASSWGGPPVNGYTF; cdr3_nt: TGTGCCAGCAGTTGGGGGGGCCCGCCAGTCAATGGCTACACCTTC
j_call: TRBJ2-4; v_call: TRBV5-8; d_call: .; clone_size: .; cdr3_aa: CASSLTNPLTNLAKNIQYF; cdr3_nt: TGTGCCAGCAGCTTAACCAATCCCCTAACCAACCTAGCCAAAAACATTCAGTACTTC
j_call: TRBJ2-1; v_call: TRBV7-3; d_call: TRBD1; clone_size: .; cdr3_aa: CASSWAGTDNEQFF; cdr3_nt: TGTGCCAGCAGCTGGGCCGGGACAGACAATGAGCAGTTCTTC
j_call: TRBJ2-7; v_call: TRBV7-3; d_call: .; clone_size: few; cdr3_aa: CASSQITLSYEQYF; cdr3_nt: TGTGCCAGCAGCCAGATCACGCTTTCCTACGAGCAGTACTTC
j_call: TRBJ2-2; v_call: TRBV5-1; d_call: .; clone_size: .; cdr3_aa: CASSSRGAQDTGELFF; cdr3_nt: TGCGCCAGCAGCTCACGTGGGGCGCAGGACACCGGGGAGCTGTTTTTT
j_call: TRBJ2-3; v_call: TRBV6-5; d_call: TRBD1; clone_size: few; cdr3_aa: CASSEGQGADTQYF; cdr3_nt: TGTGCCAGCAGTGAAGGACAGGGGGCAGATACGCAGTATTTT
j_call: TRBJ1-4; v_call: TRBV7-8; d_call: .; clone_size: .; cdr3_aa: CASSLGGVGEKLFF; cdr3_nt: TGTGCCAGCAGCTTAGGAGGTGTGGGGGAAAAACTGTTTTTT
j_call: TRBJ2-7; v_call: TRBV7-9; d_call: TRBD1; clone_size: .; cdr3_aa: CASSQQDRVYEQYF; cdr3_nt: TGTGCCAGCAGCCAGCAGGACAGGGTTTACGAGCAGTACTTC
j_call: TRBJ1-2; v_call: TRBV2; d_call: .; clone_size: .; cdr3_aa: CASSDGQPNQGYTF; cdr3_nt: TGTGCCAGCAGTGACGGACAGCCAAATCAAGGCTACACCTTC
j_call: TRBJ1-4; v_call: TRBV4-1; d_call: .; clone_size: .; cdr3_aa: CASSPLGGAGEKLFF; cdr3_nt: TGCGCCAGCAGCCCCTTGGGGGGGGCCGGTGAAAAACTGTTTTTT
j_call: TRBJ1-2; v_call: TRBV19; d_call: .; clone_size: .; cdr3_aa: CASSIVLVGDGYTF; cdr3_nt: TGTGCCAGTAGTATAGTCCTGGTAGGGGATGGCTACACCTTC
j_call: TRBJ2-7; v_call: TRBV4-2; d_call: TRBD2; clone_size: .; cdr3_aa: CASSPSTSESSYEQYF; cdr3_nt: TGTGCCAGCAGCCCATCGACTAGCGAGAGCTCCTACGAGCAGTACTTC
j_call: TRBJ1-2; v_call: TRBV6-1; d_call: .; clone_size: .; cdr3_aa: CASSGTVPPGYTF; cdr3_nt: TGTGCCAGCAGTGGCACAGTTCCCCCTGGCTACACCTTC
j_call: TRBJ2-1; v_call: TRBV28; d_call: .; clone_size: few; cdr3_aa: CASSPTGLSEQFF; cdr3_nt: TGTGCCAGCAGCCCGACTGGCCTTAGCGAGCAGTTCTTC
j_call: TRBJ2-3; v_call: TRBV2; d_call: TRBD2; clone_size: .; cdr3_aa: CASSRTSGENTDTQYF; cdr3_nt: TGTGCCAGCAGTCGAACTAGCGGGGAGAACACAGATACGCAGTATTTT
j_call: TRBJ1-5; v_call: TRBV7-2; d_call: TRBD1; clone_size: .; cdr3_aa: CASSFDRVGGQPQHF; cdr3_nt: TGTGCCAGCAGCTTCGACAGGGTTGGCGGTCAGCCCCAGCATTTT
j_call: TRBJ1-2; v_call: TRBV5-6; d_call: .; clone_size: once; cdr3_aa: CASSLGWGLGSGYTF; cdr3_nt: TGTGCCAGCAGCTTGGGTTGGGGACTTGGTTCGGGCTACACCTTC
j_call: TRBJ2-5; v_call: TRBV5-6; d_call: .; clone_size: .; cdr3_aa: CASSLGKTQYF; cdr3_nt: TGTGCCAGCAGCTTAGGAAAGACCCAGTACTTC
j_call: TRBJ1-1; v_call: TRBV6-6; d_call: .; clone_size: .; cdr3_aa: CASRDTEAFF; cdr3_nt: TGTGCCAGCCGGGACACTGAAGCTTTCTTT